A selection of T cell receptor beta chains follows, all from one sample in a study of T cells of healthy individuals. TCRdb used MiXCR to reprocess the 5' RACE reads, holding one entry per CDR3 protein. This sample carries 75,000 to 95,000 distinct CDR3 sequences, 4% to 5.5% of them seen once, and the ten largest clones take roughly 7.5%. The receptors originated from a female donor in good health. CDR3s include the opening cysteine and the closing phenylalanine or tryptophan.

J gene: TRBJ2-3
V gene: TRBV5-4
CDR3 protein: CASSLGGGSRTDTQYF

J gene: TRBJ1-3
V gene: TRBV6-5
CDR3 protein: CASSYSPGTAKGNTIYF

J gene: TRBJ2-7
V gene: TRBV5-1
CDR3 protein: CASSLGLRQLYEQYF

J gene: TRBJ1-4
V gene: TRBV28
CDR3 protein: CASRWRGRGKLFF

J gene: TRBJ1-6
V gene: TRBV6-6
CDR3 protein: CASSYSGQGYSPLHF

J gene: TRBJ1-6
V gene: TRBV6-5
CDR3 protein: CASSYSTQGGSPLHF

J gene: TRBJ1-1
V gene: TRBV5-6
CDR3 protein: CASSLPTQGTEAFF

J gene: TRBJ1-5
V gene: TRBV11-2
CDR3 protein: CASSLSDVGGQPQHF

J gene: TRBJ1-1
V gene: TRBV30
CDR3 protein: CAWRLRGSYSTEAFF

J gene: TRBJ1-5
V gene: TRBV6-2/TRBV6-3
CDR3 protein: CASSWTGGDQPQHF

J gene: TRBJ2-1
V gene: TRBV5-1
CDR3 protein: CASSLQGPTYNEQFF

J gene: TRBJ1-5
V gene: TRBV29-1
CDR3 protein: CSVGAGGNQPQHF

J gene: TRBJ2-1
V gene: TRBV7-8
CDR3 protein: CASSLNFGGDEQFF

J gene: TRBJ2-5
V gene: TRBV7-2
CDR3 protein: CASSLDGTGMKTQYF

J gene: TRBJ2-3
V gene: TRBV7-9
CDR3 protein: CASTAGATDTQYF

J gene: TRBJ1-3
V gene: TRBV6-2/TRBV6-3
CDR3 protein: CASTYSGDRRSGNTIYF

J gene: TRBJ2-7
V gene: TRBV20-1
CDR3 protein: CSARDRLGIREQYF

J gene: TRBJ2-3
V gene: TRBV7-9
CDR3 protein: CASRLDGGTDTQYF

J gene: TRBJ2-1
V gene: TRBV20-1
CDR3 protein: CSAEPGPMIYNEQFF

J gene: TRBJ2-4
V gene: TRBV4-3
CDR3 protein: CASSQDKSGSVAYF

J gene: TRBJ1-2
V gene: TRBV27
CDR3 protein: CASSLMAGDYGYTF

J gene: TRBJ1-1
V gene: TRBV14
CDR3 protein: CASSHGLNTEAFF

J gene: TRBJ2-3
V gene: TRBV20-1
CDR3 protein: CSGRGQEPTDTQYF